A single T cell receptor beta chain is shown here with its context. This receptor's antigen is unknown. Per-nucleotide qualities are absent, and no much larger clonotype sits a single base away. The data were obtained in a study of vaccination effects on CD4 cells after COVID-19 (dated by TCRdb to between 2022 and 2023). Background for the entire study: In the ViraFEST assay, PBMC were stimulated with viral peptide pools, and TCR sequencing was then used to find antigen-specific CD4+ T cell clonotypes based on their expansion. Altogether, 10 COVID-19 convalescent patients and 4 SARS-CoV-2-naive healthy vaccine recipients made up the full study. In the study, cultures from other donors were sequenced using the Oncomine TCR Beta short-read assay on an Illumina iSeq 100. SARS-CoV-2 spike-specific CD4+ TCR repertoires were compared before and after mRNA vaccination in COVID-19 convalescent patients and in infection-naive vaccine recipients. Each participant got two doses of an mRNA SARS-CoV-2 vaccine, either BNT162b2 or mRNA-1273. Some 1.9 million PBMC per well were cultured with approximately 10 ug/ml peptides in IMDM containing around 4.6% human AB serum, roughly 10 IU/ml IL-2 and gentamicin.

Library construction relied on the immunoSEQ multiplex PCR assay. DNA from the cultured, isolated CD4+ T cells was subjected to TCR beta CDR3 sequencing. As for the original processing: Non-productive TCR sequences were discarded, and reads were trimmed to the CDR3 region, with only CDR3s of 7 or more amino acids retained. Antigen-specific clonotypes were identified with the MANAFEST web app by comparing expansion in peptide wells against reference cultures. For clones to be considered positive, expansion at FDR<0.05 versus reference and all other wells, an odds ratio above 5, and a frequency above 0.1% in two replicate wells were required. Clonotypes significantly expanded in SARS-CoV-2 spike wells and in at least one common cold coronavirus spike condition were defined as cross-reactive. CDR3 similarity was assessed by Levenshtein distance with the stringdist R package, and unrooted trees were built with ape in R 3.6.1. The source is immuneACCESS, and TCRdb retained only in-frame sequences with V and J called. Part of the clones is not carried over; for the studies checked, unresolved V genes explain less than half of this, and the remainder is unexplained. That table gives V, J and clone size, and the DNA gave D and trimming. The sample data list roughly 48,000 clones, and around 63% of these were observed just once. In total, the top ten clones hold over 4.5% of the sample.

The research as a whole found: The study was limited by a small number of convalescent patients, and early post-infection timepoints were lacking. Clones induced by infection and clones induced by vaccination both contracted markedly at late timepoints after vaccination, which fits with T cell responses waning over time. Among healthy vaccine recipients, nearly all vaccine-induced clones were SARS-CoV-2 mono-reactive, and only 1 of 255 was cross-reactive with common cold coronaviruses.

Clipping removes 1 base from V and 7 bases from J, with 7 as the unmatched junction base count. CDR1 and CDR2, looked up from the germline V gene, are SNHLY and FYNNEI. Counted from cysteine to phenylalanine, this CDR3 has 15 amino acids. Only the CDR3 part of the read is kept: 45 bases, read in frame from the first base. After less than 13 days of culture, CD4+ T cells were isolated with the EasySep CD4+ T cell isolation kit. The absence of prior SARS-CoV-2 infection in healthy vaccine recipients was confirmed by negative nucleocapsid antibodies before and after vaccination. Half of the culture medium was replaced with fresh IL-2-containing medium on days 3 and 7. Unless noted otherwise, every peptide stimulation condition was grown in triplicate wells. PBMC were separated from whole blood using Ficoll-Paque Plus gradient centrifugation and were then either cryopreserved at -140C or used fresh. Genomic DNA was extracted from cultured CD4+ T cells with the QIAamp micro DNA kit.

The receptor was isolated from a human donor who received a COVID-19 vaccine. Here the chain combines TRBV2 and TRBJ1-5, with 7 bases aligning to TRBD1. The source material was CD4+ T cells from PBMCs cultured without peptide, sampled before COVID-19 vaccination. The base sequence is TGTGCCAGCAGTGAAGTCGGCAGGGGGTTCCAGCCCCAGCATTTT. Its protein reads: CASSEVGRGFQPQHF.